This entry describes one T cell receptor beta chain. The sample comes from a study of OX40 agonist ivuxolimab in advanced cancers. The germline V gene has CDR1 KGHSH and CDR2 LQKENI. The CDR3 spans 13 residues. With 5 bases removed from V and 6 bases from J, the gap between germline ends came to 12 bases. The assay was immunoSEQ multiplex PCR, and TCRdb's table has in-frame clones only and misses some. The sample lists tens of thousands of clones, 89% seen once, with 12% in the top ten. The sample here was CD4+ or CD8+ T cells sorted from blood, taken in a trial of the OX40 agonist ivuxolimab. The rearrangement uses TRBV18 and TRBJ2-3; TRBD1 is a possible D gene (6 bases). The sequence derives from an adult with an advanced solid tumor such as melanoma, head and neck, liver or kidney cancer. The DNA for the CDR3 is TGTGCCAGCTCAACTCAGGGGTCGGATACGCAGTATTTT. Translated, it gives CASSTQGSDTQYF.